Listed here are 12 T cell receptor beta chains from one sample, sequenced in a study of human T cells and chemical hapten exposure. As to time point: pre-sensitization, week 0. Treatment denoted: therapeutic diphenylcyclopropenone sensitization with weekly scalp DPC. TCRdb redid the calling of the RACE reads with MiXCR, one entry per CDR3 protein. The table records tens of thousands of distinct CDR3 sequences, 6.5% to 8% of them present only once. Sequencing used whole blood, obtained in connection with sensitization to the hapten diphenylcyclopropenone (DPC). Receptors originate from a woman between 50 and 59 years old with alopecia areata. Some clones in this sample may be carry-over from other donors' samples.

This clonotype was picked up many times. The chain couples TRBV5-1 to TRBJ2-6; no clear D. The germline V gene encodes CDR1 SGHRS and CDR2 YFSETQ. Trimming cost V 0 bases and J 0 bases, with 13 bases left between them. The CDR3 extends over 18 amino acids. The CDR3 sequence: CASSLEPQAFSGANVLTF. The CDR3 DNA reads TGCGCCAGCAGCTTGGAACCGCAGGCCTTCTCTGGGGCCAACGTCCTGACTTTC.

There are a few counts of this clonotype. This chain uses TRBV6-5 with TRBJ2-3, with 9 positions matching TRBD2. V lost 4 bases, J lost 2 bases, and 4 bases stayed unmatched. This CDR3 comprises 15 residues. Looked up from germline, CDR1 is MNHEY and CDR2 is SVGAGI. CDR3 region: CASSSPSGNTDTQYF. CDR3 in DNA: TGTGCCAGCAGTTCCCCTAGCGGGAACACAGATACGCAGTATTTT.

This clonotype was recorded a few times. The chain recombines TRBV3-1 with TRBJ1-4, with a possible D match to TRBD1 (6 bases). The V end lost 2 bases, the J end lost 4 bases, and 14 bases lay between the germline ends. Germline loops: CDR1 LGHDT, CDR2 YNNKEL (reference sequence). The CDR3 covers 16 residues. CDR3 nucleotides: TGTGCCAGCAGCCAATCCCTGGACAGCCGTAATGAAAAACTGTTTTTT. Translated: CASSQSLDSRNEKLFF.

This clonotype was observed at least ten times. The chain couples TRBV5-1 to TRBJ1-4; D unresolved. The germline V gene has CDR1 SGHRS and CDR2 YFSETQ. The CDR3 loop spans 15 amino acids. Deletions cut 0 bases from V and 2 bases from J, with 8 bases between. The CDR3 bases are TGCGCCAGCAGCTTGGCCGGGAAGACTAATGAAAAACTGTTTTTT. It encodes CASSLAGKTNEKLFF.

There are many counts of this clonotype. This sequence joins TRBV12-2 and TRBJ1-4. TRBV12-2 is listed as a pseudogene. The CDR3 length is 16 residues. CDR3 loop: CASPSRGGELFEKLFF. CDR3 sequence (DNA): TGTGCAAGTCCCTCCAGGGGAGGGGAGTTGTTTGAAAAACTGTTTTTT.

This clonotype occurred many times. CDR3 residues: CASSEEGGVSYNEQFF. DNA for the CDR3: TGTGCCAGCAGCGAAGAAGGGGGAGTCTCCTACAATGAGCAGTTCTTC. The chain joins TRBV11-2 to TRBJ2-1; possible D gene TRBD1, 6 bases. This CDR3 is 16 amino acids long. V lost 5 bases and J lost 0, with 14 bases in between. Germline V gene lookup returns CDR1 SGHAT and CDR2 FQNNGV.

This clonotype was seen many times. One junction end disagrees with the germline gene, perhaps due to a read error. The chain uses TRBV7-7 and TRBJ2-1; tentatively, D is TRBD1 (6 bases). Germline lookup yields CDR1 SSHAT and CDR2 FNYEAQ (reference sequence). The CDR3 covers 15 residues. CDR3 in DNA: TGTGCTAGCAGCTTGGGGGCTGGGACCTACAATGAGCAGTTCTTC. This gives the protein CASSLGAGTYNEQFF.

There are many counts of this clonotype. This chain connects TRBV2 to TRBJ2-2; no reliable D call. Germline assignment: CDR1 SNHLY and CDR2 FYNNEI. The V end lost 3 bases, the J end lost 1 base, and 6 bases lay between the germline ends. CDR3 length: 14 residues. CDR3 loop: CASSDGRNTGELFF. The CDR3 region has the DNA TGTGCCAGCAGTGACGGCAGGAACACCGGGGAGCTGTTTTTT.

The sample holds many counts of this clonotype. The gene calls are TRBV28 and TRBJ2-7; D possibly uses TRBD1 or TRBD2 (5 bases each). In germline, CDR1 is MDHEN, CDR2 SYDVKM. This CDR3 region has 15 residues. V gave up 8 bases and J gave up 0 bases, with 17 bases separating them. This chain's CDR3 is CASVPRGRSSYEQYF. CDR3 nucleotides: TGTGCCAGCGTTCCCCGGGGCAGGAGCTCCTACGAGCAGTACTTC.

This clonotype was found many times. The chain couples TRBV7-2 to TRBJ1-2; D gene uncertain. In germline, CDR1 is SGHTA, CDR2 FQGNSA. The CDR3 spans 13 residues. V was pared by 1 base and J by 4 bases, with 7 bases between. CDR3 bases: TGTGCCAGCAGCTTAGGGGGTGGCTATGGCTACACCTTC. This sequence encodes CASSLGGGYGYTF.

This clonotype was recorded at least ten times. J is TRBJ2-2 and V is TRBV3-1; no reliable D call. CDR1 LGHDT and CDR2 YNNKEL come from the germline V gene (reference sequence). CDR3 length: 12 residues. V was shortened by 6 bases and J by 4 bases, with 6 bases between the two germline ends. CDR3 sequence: CASSRSTGELFF. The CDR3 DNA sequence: TGTGCCAGCAGTCGAAGCACCGGGGAGCTGTTTTTT.

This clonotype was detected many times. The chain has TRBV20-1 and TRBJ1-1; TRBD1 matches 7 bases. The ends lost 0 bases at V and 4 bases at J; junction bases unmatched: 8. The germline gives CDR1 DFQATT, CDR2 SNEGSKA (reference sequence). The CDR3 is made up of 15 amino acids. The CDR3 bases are TGCAGTGCTAGAGATCAAGGGGGCTCGTCCACTGAAGCTTTCTTT. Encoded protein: CSARDQGGSSTEAFF.